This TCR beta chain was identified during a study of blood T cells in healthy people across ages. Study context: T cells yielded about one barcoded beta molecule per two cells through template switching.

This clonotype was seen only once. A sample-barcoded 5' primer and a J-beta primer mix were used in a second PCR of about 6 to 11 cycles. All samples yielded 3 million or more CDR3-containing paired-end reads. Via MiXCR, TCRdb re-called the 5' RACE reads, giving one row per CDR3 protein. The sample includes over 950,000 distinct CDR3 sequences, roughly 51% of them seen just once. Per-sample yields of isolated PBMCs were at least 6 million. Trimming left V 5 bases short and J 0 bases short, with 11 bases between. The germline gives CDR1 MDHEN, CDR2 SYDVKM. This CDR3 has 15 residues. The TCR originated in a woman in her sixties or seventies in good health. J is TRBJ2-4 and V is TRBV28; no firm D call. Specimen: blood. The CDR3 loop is CASSDLLLAKNIQYF. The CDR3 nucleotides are TGTGCCAGCAGTGACCTTTTACTAGCCAAAAACATTCAGTACTTC.